This entry is about one TCR beta chain. Method: immunoSEQ multiplex PCR; TCRdb's copy keeps in-frame clones and lacks some. This table has about 150,000 clones, 94% appearing once. This sample was taken from a study of cytomegalovirus exposure and HLA in healthy donors. The CDR3 has 14 residues. Germline-derived CDR1 and CDR2 are SGHNT and YYREEE (reference sequence). V gave up 0 bases and J gave up 5 bases, with 10 bases separating them. The sequencing input was PBMCs. This clonotype was obtained from a man aged 18 to 29 in good health and CMV-seropositive. The chain recombines TRBV5-4 with TRBJ2-3; D is possibly TRBD2 (5 bases). The CDR3 DNA follows: TGTGCCAGCAGCTTGGCCAAGAGGGAAGATACGCAGTATTTT. Protein: CASSLAKREDTQYF.